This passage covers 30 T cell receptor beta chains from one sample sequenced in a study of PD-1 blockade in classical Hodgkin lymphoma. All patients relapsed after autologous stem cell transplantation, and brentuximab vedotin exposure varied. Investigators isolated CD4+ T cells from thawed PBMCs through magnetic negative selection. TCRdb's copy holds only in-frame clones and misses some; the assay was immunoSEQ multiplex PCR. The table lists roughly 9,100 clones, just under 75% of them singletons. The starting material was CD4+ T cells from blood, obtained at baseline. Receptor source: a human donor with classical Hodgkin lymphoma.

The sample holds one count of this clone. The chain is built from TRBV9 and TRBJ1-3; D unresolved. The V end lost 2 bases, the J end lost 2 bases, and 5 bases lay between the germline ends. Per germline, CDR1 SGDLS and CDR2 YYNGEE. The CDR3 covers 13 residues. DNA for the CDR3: TGTGCCAGCAGCGTTAATGCTGGAAACACCATATATTTT. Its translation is CASSVNAGNTIYF.

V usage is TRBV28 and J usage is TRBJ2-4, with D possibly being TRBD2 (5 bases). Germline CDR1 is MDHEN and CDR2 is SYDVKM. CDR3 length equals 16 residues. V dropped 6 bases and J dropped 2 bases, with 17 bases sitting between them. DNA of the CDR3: TGTGCCAGCAGCCGCAACGGGGTTAGGACCAAAAACATTCAGTACTTC. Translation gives CASSRNGVRTKNIQYF. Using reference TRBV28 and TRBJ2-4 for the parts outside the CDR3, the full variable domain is DVKVTQSSRYLVKRTGEKVFLECVQDMDHENMFWYRQDPGLGLRLIYFSYDVKMKEKGDIPEGYSVSREKKERFSLILESASTNQTSMYLCASSRNGVRTKNIQYFGAGTRLSVL.

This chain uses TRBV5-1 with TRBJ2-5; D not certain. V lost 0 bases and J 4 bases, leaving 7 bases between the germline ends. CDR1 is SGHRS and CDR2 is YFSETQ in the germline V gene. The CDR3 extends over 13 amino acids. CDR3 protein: CASSLATGETQYF. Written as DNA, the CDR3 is TGCGCCAGCAGCTTGGCTACGGGAGAGACCCAGTACTTC.

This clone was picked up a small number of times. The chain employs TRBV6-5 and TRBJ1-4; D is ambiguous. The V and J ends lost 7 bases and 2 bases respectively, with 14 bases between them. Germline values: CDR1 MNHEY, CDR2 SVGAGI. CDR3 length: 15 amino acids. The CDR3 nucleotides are TGTGCCAGCATGGAGGCCACCTCGACTAATGAAAAACTGTTTTTT. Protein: CASMEATSTNEKLFF.

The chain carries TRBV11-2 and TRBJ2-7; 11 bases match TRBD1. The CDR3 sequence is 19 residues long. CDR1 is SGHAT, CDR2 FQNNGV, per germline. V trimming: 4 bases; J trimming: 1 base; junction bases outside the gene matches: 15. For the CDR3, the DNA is TGTGCCAGCAGCTCTAAAAGGACAGGGGGCTCAGGCGGATCCTACGAGCAGTACTTC. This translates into CASSSKRTGGSGGSYEQYF.

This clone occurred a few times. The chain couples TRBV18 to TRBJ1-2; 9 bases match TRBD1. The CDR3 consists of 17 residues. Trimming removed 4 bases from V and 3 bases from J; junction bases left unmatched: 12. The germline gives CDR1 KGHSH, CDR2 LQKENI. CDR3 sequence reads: CASSRRRTGETDYGYTF. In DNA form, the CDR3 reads TGTGCCAGCTCACGCCGCCGGACAGGGGAGACGGACTATGGCTACACCTTC.

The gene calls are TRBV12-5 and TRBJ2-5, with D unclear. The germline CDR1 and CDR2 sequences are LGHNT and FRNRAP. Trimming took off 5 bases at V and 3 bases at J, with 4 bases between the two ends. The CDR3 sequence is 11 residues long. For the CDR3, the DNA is TGTGCTAGTGGTCCTAAAGAGACCCAGTACTTC. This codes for CASGPKETQYF.

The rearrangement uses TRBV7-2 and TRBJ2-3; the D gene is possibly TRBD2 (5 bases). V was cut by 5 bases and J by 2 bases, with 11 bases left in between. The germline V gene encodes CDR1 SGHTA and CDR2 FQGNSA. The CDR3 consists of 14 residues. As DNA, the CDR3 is TGTGCCAGCAGCCCGGGGATTACCACAGATACGCAGTATTTT. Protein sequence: CASSPGITTDTQYF.

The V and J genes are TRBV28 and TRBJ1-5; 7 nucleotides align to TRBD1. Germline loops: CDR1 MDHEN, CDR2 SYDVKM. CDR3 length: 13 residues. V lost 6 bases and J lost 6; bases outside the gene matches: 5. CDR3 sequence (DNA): TGTGCCAGCAGAGAGGGGGCTGGTCAGCCCCAGCATTTT. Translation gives CASREGAGQPQHF. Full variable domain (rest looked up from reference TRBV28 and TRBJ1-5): DVKVTQSSRYLVKRTGEKVFLECVQDMDHENMFWYRQDPGLGLRLIYFSYDVKMKEKGDIPEGYSVSREKKERFSLILESASTNQTSMYLCASREGAGQPQHFGDGTRLSIL.

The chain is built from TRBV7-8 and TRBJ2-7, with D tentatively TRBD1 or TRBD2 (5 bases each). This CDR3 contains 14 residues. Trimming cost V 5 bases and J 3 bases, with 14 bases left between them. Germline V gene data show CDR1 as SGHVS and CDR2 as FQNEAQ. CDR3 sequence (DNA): TGTGCCAGCAGCGAAGCAGCTGGGGGCTACGAGCAGTACTTC. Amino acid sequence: CASSEAAGGYEQYF. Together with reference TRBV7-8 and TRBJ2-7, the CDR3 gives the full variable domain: GAGVSQSPRYKVAKRGQDVALRCDPISGHVSLFWYQQALGQGPEFLTYFQNEAQLDKSGLPSDRFFAERPEGSVSTLKIQRTQQEDSAVYLCASSEAAGGYEQYFGPGTRLTVT.

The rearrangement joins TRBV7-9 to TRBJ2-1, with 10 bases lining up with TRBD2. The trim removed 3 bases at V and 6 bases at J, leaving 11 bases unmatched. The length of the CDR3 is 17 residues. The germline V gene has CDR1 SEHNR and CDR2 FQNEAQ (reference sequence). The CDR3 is CASSFGLAGVRGNEQFF. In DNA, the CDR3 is TGTGCCAGCAGCTTTGGGCTAGCGGGAGTGAGGGGCAATGAGCAGTTCTTC.

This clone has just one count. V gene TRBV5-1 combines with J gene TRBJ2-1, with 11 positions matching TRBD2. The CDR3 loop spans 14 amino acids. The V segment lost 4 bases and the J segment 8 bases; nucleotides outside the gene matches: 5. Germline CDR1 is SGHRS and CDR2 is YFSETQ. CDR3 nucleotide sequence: TGCGCCAGCAGCGAACTAGCGGGAGTCGATGAGCAGTTCTTC. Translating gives CASSELAGVDEQFF.

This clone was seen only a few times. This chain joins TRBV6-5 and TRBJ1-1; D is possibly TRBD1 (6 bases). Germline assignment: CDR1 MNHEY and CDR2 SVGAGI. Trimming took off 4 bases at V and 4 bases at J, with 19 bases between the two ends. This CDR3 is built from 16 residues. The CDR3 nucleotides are TGTGCCAGCAGTTCATCCCAGGGGAGGGGGGGCACTGAAGCTTTCTTT. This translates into CASSSSQGRGGTEAFF.

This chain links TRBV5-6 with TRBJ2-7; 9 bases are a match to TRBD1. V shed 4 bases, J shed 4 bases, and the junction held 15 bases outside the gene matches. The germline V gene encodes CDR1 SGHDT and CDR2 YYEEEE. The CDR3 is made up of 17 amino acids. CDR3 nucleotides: TGTGCCAGCAGCCTCCTCCCGGGACAGGGAGGCAAGTACGAGCAGTACTTC. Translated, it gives CASSLLPGQGGKYEQYF.

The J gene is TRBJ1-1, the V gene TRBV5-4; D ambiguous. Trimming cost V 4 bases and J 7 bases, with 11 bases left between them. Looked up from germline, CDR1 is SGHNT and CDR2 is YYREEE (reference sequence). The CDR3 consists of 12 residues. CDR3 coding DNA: TGTGCCAGCAGCCGTGAGGCTGATGAAGCTTTCTTT. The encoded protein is CASSREADEAFF. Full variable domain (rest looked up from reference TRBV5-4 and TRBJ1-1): ETGVTQSPTHLIKTRGQQVTLRCSSQSGHNTVSWYQQALGQGPQFIFQYYREEENGRGNFPPRFSGLQFPNYSSELNVNALELDDSALYLCASSREADEAFFGQGTRLTVV.

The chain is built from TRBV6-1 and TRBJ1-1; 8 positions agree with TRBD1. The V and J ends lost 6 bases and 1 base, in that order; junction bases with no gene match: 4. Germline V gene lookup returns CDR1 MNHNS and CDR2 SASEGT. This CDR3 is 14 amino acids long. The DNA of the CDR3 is TGTGCCAGCAGGGCCGGGACAGGGAACACTGAAGCTTTCTTT. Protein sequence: CASRAGTGNTEAFF.

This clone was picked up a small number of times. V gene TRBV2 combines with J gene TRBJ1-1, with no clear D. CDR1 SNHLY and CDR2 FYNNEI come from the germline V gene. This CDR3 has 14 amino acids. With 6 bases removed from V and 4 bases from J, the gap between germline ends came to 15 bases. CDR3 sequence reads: CASRGRVRSTEAFF. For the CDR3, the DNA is TGTGCCAGCAGGGGGAGGGTCAGGAGCACTGAAGCTTTCTTT.

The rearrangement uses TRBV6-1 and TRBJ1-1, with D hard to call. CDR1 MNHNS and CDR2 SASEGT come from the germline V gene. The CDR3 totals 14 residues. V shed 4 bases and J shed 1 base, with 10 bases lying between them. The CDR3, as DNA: TGTGCCAGCAGTGTCCGGGGAAGGAACACTGAAGCTTTCTTT. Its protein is CASSVRGRNTEAFF.

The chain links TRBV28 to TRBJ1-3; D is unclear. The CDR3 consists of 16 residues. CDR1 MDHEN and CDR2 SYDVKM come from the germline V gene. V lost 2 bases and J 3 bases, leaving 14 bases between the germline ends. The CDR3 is CASSLGDWTGGNTIYF. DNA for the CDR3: TGTGCCAGCAGTTTAGGTGACTGGACCGGTGGAAACACCATATATTTT.

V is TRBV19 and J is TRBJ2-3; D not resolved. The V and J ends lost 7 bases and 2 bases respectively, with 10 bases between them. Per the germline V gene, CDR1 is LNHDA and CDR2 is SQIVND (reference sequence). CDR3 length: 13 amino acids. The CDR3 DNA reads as TGTGCCAGTAACCAAGCCTTCACAGATACGCAGTATTTT. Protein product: CASNQAFTDTQYF.

CDR3 sequence reads: CASSRGTPYNEQFF. The CDR3 DNA reads as TGTGCCAGCAGCAGAGGGACTCCTTACAATGAGCAGTTCTTC. The V call is TRBV11-1, the J call TRBJ2-1; possibly TRBD2 for D (6 bases). This CDR3 comprises 14 residues. Trimming stripped 5 bases from V and 4 bases from J, with 12 bases between. The germline V gene encodes CDR1 SGHAT and CDR2 FQDESV (reference sequence).

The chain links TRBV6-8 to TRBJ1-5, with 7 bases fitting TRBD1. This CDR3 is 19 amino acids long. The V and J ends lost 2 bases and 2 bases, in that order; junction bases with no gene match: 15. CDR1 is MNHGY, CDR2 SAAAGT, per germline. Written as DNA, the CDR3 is TGTGCCAGCAGTTACACAAGGGACAGCTTACCTTCGGGCAATCAGCCCCAGCATTTT. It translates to CASSYTRDSLPSGNQPQHF.

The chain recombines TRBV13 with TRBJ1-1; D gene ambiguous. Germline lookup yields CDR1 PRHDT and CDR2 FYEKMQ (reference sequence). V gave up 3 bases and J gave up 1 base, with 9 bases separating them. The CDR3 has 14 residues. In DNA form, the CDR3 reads TGTGCCAGCAGCTTCCGTAGAGGGAACACTGAAGCTTTCTTT. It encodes CASSFRRGNTEAFF.

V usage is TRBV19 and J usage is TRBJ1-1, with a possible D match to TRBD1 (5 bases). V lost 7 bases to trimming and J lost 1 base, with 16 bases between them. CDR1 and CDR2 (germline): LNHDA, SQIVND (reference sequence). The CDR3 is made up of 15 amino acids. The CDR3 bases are TGTGCCAGTAAGGTCCGGGGGATTTGGAACACTGAAGCTTTCTTT. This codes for CASKVRGIWNTEAFF.

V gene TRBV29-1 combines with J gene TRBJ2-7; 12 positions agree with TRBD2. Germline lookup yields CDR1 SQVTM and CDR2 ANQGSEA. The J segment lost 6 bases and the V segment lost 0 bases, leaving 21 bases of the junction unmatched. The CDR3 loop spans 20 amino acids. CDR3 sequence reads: CSVEDGPGPKTSGSVGEQYF. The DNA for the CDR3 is TGCAGCGTTGAAGATGGACCGGGACCAAAGACTAGCGGGAGTGTCGGCGAGCAGTACTTC.

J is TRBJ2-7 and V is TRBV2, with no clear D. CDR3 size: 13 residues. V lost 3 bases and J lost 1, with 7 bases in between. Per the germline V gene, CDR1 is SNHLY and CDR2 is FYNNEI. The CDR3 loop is CASSDRRSYEQYF. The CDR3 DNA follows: TGTGCCAGCAGTGATAGAAGGTCCTACGAGCAGTACTTC.

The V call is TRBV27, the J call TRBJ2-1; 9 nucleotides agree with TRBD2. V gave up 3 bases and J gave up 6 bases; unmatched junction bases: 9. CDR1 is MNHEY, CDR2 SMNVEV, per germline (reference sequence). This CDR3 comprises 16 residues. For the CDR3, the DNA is TGTGCCAGCAGTTTCGCGACTAGCGGAGGGGGCAATGAGCAGTTCTTC. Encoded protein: CASSFATSGGGNEQFF.

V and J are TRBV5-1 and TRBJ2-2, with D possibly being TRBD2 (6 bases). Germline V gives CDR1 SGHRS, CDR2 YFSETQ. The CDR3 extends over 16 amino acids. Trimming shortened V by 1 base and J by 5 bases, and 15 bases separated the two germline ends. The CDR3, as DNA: TGCGCCAGCAGCTTGTCTCGCGGGGATGGGACCGGGGAGCTGTTTTTT. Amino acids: CASSLSRGDGTGELFF.

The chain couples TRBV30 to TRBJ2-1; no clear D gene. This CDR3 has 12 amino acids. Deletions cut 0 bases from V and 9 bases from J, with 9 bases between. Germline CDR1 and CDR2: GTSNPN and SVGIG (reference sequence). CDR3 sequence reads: CAWSVGLTEQFF. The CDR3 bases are TGTGCCTGGAGTGTAGGGCTAACTGAGCAGTTCTTC.

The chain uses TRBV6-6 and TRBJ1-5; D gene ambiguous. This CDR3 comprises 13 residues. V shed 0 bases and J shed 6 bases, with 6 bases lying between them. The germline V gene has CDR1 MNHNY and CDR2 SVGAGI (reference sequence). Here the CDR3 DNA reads TGTGCCAGCAGTTACTCGCCACTTCAGCCCCAGCATTTT. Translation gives CASSYSPLQPQHF.